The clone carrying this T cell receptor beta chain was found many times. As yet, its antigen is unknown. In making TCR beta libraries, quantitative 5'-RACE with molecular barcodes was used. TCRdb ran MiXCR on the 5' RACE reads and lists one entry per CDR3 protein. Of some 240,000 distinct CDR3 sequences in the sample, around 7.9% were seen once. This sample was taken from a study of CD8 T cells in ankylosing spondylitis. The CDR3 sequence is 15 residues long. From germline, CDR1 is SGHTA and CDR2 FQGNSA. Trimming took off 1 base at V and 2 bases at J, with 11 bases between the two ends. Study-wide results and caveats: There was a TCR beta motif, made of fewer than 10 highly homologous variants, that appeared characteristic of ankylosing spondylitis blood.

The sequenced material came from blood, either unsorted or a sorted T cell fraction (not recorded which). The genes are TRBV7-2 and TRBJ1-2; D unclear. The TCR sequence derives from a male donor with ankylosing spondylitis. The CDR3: CASSLGLGFNYGYTF. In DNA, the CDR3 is TGTGCCAGCAGCTTAGGTCTCGGCTTCAACTATGGCTACACCTTC.